This T cell receptor beta chain came from a study of T cells in Graves' hyperthyroidism and ophthalmopathy. Amplification of TCR beta CDR3 regions used RNA as the template. The HTBI primer set served for first-round RT-PCR of the TCR CDR3. TCRdb processed the multiplex PCR reads anew with MiXCR; each CDR3 protein has one entry. The repertoire has fewer than 650,000 distinct CDR3 sequences, over 12% of them found once; the top ten carry roughly 4.5%. The J segment lost 2 bases and the V segment lost 4 bases, leaving 4 bases of the junction unmatched. Per germline, CDR1 MNHEY and CDR2 SVGEGT. The CDR3 covers 16 residues. There are many counts of this clonotype.

This TCR was recovered from a woman aged 40 to 50 with Graves' ophthalmopathy. Sample: blood. This sequence joins TRBV6-2 or TRBV6-3 and TRBJ2-5; 13 bases align to TRBD2. The CDR3 sequence is CASSWTSGRGQETQYF. The CDR3 coding sequence is TGTGCCAGCAGTTGGACTAGCGGGAGAGGGCAAGAGACCCAGTACTTC.